Shown below are 30 T cell receptor beta chains from a single sample sequenced in a study of blood T cells in healthy people across ages. Sample-barcoded 5' priming and a J-beta primer mix drove a second PCR of about 6 to 11 cycles. TCRdb re-analysed the 5' RACE reads in MiXCR, keeping a single row per CDR3 protein. This table has 600,000 to 1,000,000 distinct CDR3 sequences, roughly 64% appearing once. The specimen sequenced was blood. Receptor source: a man aged 25 to 40 in good health.

CDR3 sequence: CSGGFRGPSYEQYF. The CDR3 nucleotides are TGCAGTGGAGGCTTTAGGGGCCCCTCCTACGAGCAGTACTTC. The V call is TRBV29-1, the J call TRBJ2-7; D is possibly TRBD1 or TRBD2 (5 bases each). The CDR3 is 14 residues long. Germline CDR1 reads SQVTM; CDR2 reads ANQGSEA.

V usage is TRBV24-1 and J usage is TRBJ2-7; D may be TRBD2 (5 bases). Looked up from germline, CDR1 is KGHDR and CDR2 is SFDVKD. The CDR3 runs 11 residues. V lost 9 bases, J lost 12 bases, and 17 bases lay in between. The CDR3 protein is CATGVGDRRYF. CDR3 bases: TGTGCCACCGGTGTCGGGGATCGGAGGTACTTC.

The chain is built from TRBV29-1 and TRBJ2-1, with no clear D. This CDR3 spans 13 amino acids. Looked up from germline, CDR1 is SQVTM and CDR2 is ANQGSEA. V was shortened by 2 bases and J by 13 bases, with 18 bases between the two germline ends. The CDR3 is CSVEWQLGETQFF. The CDR3 bases are TGCAGCGTTGAATGGCAGCTCGGAGAGACCCAGTTCTTC.

The chain is built from TRBV6-5 and TRBJ2-5, with no clear D. The germline V and J ends were trimmed by 1 base and 4 bases, with 13 bases remaining between them. Germline V lookup: CDR1 MNHEY, CDR2 SVGAGI. The CDR3 is 15 residues long. The CDR3 DNA follows: TGTGCCAGCAGTTACTATCAGGATCCGCGAGAGACCCAGTACTTC. Translating it yields CASSYYQDPRETQYF.

The chain carries TRBV2 and TRBJ1-1; unclear D gene. Trimming took off 7 bases at V and 3 bases at J, with 12 bases between the two ends. CDR1 and CDR2 from the germline V gene are SNHLY and FYNNEI. The CDR3 runs 13 residues. The CDR3 nucleotides are TGTGCCAGCACCCTAGGTATGGACACTGAAGCTTTCTTT. Protein: CASTLGMDTEAFF.

This clonotype was seen more than once but under ten times. A junction end diverges from the germline sequence, so it may reflect a read error. The chain carries TRBV18 and TRBJ2-1, with a weak D call TRBD2 (6 bases). This CDR3 is built from 15 residues. Per the germline V gene, CDR1 is KGHSH and CDR2 is LQKENI. CDR3 sequence: CASSPPGVSYNEQFF. The CDR3 DNA sequence: TGTGCTAGCTCACCACCGGGGGTATCCTACAATGAGCAGTTCTTC.

V and J are TRBV7-2 and TRBJ2-3; tentative D call: TRBD2 (6 bases). Trimming removed 3 bases from V and 1 base from J, with 17 bases in between. Germline lookup yields CDR1 SGHTA and CDR2 FQGNSA. CDR3 size: 17 residues. CDR3 loop: CASSFQLLATRTDTQYF. The DNA of the CDR3 is TGTGCCAGCAGCTTCCAGCTGCTAGCGACCCGCACAGATACGCAGTATTTT.

This clonotype was counted a few times. The V call is TRBV20-1, the J call TRBJ2-7; no definite D call. Germline CDR1 and CDR2: DFQATT and SNEGSKA (reference sequence). CDR3 length: 13 amino acids. Trimming cost V 3 bases and J 0 bases, with 9 bases left between them. The CDR3 protein is CSARAVSSYEQYF. The CDR3 nucleotides are TGCAGTGCTAGGGCGGTAAGCTCCTACGAGCAGTACTTC.

V gene TRBV6-1 combines with J gene TRBJ2-5; 10 bases are shared with TRBD2. V was clipped by 8 bases and J by 2 bases; unmatched bases: 11. The germline V gene has CDR1 MNHNS and CDR2 SASEGT. CDR3 length: 16 residues. CDR3 sequence (DNA): TGTGCCAGCCGCACCGGGCTAGCGGGGGTGCAAGAGACCCAGTACTTC. Its translation: CASRTGLAGVQETQYF.

This chain uses TRBV6-2 or TRBV6-3 with TRBJ2-5, with 11 bases matching TRBD2. V lost 2 bases to trimming and J lost 1 base; unmatched junction nucleotides: 3. Per germline, CDR1 MNHEY and CDR2 SVGEGT. The CDR3 covers 16 residues. DNA for the CDR3: TGTGCCAGCAGTTACATGACTAGCGGGACCCAAGAGACCCAGTACTTC. It codes for CASSYMTSGTQETQYF.

V is TRBV27 and J is TRBJ2-1; D may be TRBD2 (6 bases). There are 13 residues in the CDR3. V dropped 8 bases and J dropped 5 bases, with 13 bases sitting between them. Germline CDR1 MNHEY, CDR2 SMNVEV (reference sequence). CDR3 sequence reads: CASSPRGNNEQFF. The CDR3 DNA sequence: TGTGCCAGCTCCCCTCGGGGGAACAATGAGCAGTTCTTC.

CDR3 in DNA: TGCAGCGTTGGGACAGGGGGAACCTACGAGCAGTACTTC. It is translated as CSVGTGGTYEQYF. This chain uses TRBV29-1 with TRBJ2-7; 10 nucleotides align to TRBD1. The CDR3 sequence is 13 residues long. Trimming took 4 bases from V and 2 from J; bases not matched to a gene: 2. CDR1 is SQVTM, CDR2 ANQGSEA, per germline.

This clonotype was seen once. V gene TRBV7-2 combines with J gene TRBJ2-3, with 7 bases matching TRBD2. CDR1 SGHTA and CDR2 FQGNSA come from the germline V gene. V dropped 5 bases and J dropped 3; count of bases not matched to a gene: 5. The length of the CDR3 is 14 residues. The CDR3 here is CASSLGLQTDTQYF. CDR3 coding DNA: TGTGCCAGCAGCCTGGGACTACAAACAGATACGCAGTATTTT.

The rearrangement links TRBV27 to TRBJ2-7; a possible D gene is TRBD1 (7 bases). CDR3 length: 17 amino acids. Deletions cut 4 bases from V and 5 bases from J, with 24 bases between. Germline CDR1 and CDR2: MNHEY and SMNVEV (reference sequence). For the CDR3, the DNA is TGTGCCAGCAGTTATTTGTCCGACAGACAGGGAGGCCACGAGCAGTACTTC. Translating it yields CASSYLSDRQGGHEQYF.

This clonotype was counted between two and nine times. V usage is TRBV20-1 and J usage is TRBJ2-5; 9 nucleotides agree with TRBD2. V lost 6 bases, J lost 2 bases, and 7 bases stayed unmatched. The CDR3 is 14 amino acids. Germline CDR1 is DFQATT and CDR2 is SNEGSKA (reference sequence). The CDR3 sequence is CSANSGGAQETQYF. CDR3 nucleotide sequence: TGCAGTGCAAATAGCGGGGGAGCTCAAGAGACCCAGTACTTC.

As DNA, the CDR3 is TGCAGCGTACAGGCGGATAGTGAAAAACTGTTTTTT. Translated, it gives CSVQADSEKLFF. This chain links TRBV29-1 with TRBJ1-4; a weak D match, TRBD1 (5 bases). CDR3 size: 12 residues. The ends were cut back, 6 bases at V and 7 bases at J, with 12 bases in the middle. The germline CDR1 and CDR2 sequences are SQVTM and ANQGSEA. The entire variable domain, with the rest obtained from reference TRBV29-1 and TRBJ1-4, is as follows: SAVISQKPSRDICQRGTSLTIQCQVDSQVTMMFWYRQQPGQSLTLIATANQGSEATYESGFVIDKFPISRPNLTFSTLTVSNMSPEDSSIYLCSVQADSEKLFFGSGTQLSVL.

The chain couples TRBV5-4 to TRBJ2-5, with TRBD2 identical over 9 bases. Germline V CDR1 and CDR2: SGHNT, YYREEE (reference sequence). V lost 0 bases and J lost 2; bases outside the gene matches: 2. The CDR3 is made up of 15 amino acids. In DNA, the CDR3 is TGTGCCAGCAGCTTGGTTACTAGCGGGCAAGAGACCCAGTACTTC. Its translation is CASSLVTSGQETQYF. Full variable domain (missing parts from reference TRBV5-4 and TRBJ2-5): ETGVTQSPTHLIKTRGQQVTLRCSSQSGHNTVSWYQQALGQGPQFIFQYYREEENGRGNFPPRFSGLQFPNYSSELNVNALELDDSALYLCASSLVTSGQETQYFGPGTRLLVL.

The gene calls are TRBV6-5 and TRBJ2-7, with D perhaps given as TRBD1 or TRBD2 (5 bases each). The V end was cut by 7 bases, the J end by 6 bases, with 16 bases between. Germline loops: CDR1 MNHEY, CDR2 SVGAGI. The CDR3 consists of 13 residues. The CDR3 reads CASTSGPLREQYF. In DNA form, the CDR3 reads TGTGCCAGCACCTCGGGACCCCTCCGCGAGCAGTACTTC.

This sequence joins TRBV5-1 and TRBJ1-2, with D hard to call. Deletions cut 4 bases from V and 1 base from J, with 14 bases between. CDR3 size: 15 residues. Per the germline V gene, CDR1 is SGHRS and CDR2 is YFSETQ. The CDR3 coding sequence is TGCGCCAGCAGCCCCCGGGTGACGGATAACTATGGCTACACCTTC. Its protein is CASSPRVTDNYGYTF. The full variable domain, in which reference TRBV5-1 and TRBJ1-2 provide the parts outside the CDR3, is KAGVTQTPRYLIKTRGQQVTLSCSPISGHRSVSWYQQTPGQGLQFLFEYFSETQRNKGNFPGRFSGRQFSNSRSEMNVSTLELGDSALYLCASSPRVTDNYGYTFGSGTRLTVV.

The chain recombines TRBV6-5 with TRBJ1-1; D is ambiguous. The CDR3 totals 15 residues. The germline gives CDR1 MNHEY, CDR2 SVGAGI. Trimming took 5 bases from V and 4 from J, leaving 17 bases between them. The CDR3 DNA follows: TGTGCCAGCAGTCTCAACCTTCCCGGTGCCACTGAAGCTTTCTTT. Its translation is CASSLNLPGATEAFF.

The chain combines TRBV7-2 with TRBJ2-5, with no clear D. The CDR3 is 16 residues long. Trimming removed 2 bases at V and 4 bases at J, with 17 bases between. Germline CDR1 and CDR2: SGHTA and FQGNSA. CDR3 loop: CASSLWASKRRETQYF. CDR3 nucleotides: TGTGCCAGCAGCTTATGGGCCTCGAAGAGACGAGAGACCCAGTACTTC.

J is TRBJ2-3 and V is TRBV7-2, with 7 bases fitting TRBD2. Germline loops: CDR1 SGHTA, CDR2 FQGNSA. After removal of 1 base from V and 8 bases from J, the junction contained 9 bases not matched to a gene. This CDR3 contains 15 residues. CDR3 sequence reads: CASSLVTSFRSTQYF. In DNA form, the CDR3 reads TGTGCCAGCAGCTTAGTGACTAGCTTCCGCAGTACGCAGTATTTT. The complete variable domain, with remaining parts taken from reference TRBV7-2 and TRBJ2-3, reads GAGVSQSPSNKVTEKGKDVELRCDPISGHTALYWYRQSLGQGLEFLIYFQGNSAPDKSGLPSDRFSAERTGGSVSTLTIQRTQQEDSAVYLCASSLVTSFRSTQYFGPGTRLTVL.

DNA of the CDR3: TGTGCCAGCAGCTTTCAACAGGGGGCGGGCGAGACCCAGTACTTC. It specifies CASSFQQGAGETQYF. J is TRBJ2-5 and V is TRBV7-2; 9 bases map to TRBD1. Germline lookup yields CDR1 SGHTA and CDR2 FQGNSA. The CDR3 covers 15 residues. V lost 3 bases, J lost 5 bases, and 7 bases stayed unmatched.

This clonotype was seen only a few times. This chain uses TRBV7-8 with TRBJ2-6, with TRBD2 matching 7 bases. J lost 0 bases, V lost 3 bases, and 5 bases had no gene match. CDR1 SGHVS and CDR2 FQNEAQ come from the germline V gene. There are 17 residues in the CDR3. CDR3 coding DNA: TGTGCCAGCAGCTTTAAGGGAGGGTTCTCTGGGGCCAACGTCCTGACTTTC. Protein product: CASSFKGGFSGANVLTF.

The chain links TRBV11-2 to TRBJ1-1; D gene ambiguous. The germline V and J ends were trimmed by 1 base and 4 bases, with 7 bases remaining between them. The CDR3 runs to 13 residues. Germline V gene sequence: CDR1 SGHAT, CDR2 FQNNGV. The CDR3 is CASSLGRSTEAFF. CDR3 nucleotide sequence: TGTGCCAGCAGCTTAGGGCGAAGCACTGAAGCTTTCTTT.

The rearrangement joins TRBV10-3 to TRBJ2-7, with 7 bases aligning to TRBD1. Germline trimming cut 0 bases from V and 4 bases from J; bases unmatched to any gene: 9. The CDR3 has 16 amino acids. The germline gives CDR1 ENHRY, CDR2 SYGVKD. The CDR3 region is CAISESERQGLYEQYF. The CDR3 nucleotides read TGTGCCATCAGTGAGTCGGAAAGACAGGGTTTGTACGAGCAGTACTTC.

The rearrangement uses TRBV7-9 and TRBJ2-1, with 10 bases identical to TRBD1. J lost 6 bases, V lost 5 bases, and 7 bases had no gene match. The length of the CDR3 is 15 residues. CDR1 and CDR2 from the germline V gene are SEHNR and FQNEAQ (reference sequence). The DNA of the CDR3 is TGTGCCAGCAGCACCGGGACAGGGGAGACCAATGAGCAGTTCTTC. Protein: CASSTGTGETNEQFF.

The chain joins TRBV9 to TRBJ2-5; TRBD2 matches at 13 bases. The V gene end was trimmed by 2 bases and the J gene end by 3 bases; junction bases not matched to a gene: 1. CDR3 length: 15 amino acids. Germline-derived CDR1 and CDR2 are SGDLS and YYNGEE. This chain's CDR3 is CASSVGLAGEETQYF. CDR3 DNA sequence: TGTGCCAGCAGCGTCGGACTAGCGGGAGAAGAGACCCAGTACTTC. Looking up the rest from reference TRBV9 and TRBJ2-5 gives the full variable domain: DSGVTQTPKHLITATGQRVTLRCSPRSGDLSVYWYQQSLDQGLQFLIQYYNGEERAKGNILERFSAQQFPDLHSELNLSSLELGDSALYFCASSVGLAGEETQYFGPGTRLLVL.

V gene TRBV30 combines with J gene TRBJ2-7; D is possibly TRBD2 (5 bases). Germline assignment: CDR1 GTSNPN and CDR2 SVGIG (reference sequence). Deletions cut 3 bases from V and 7 bases from J, with 10 bases between. CDR3 length equals 11 residues. The CDR3 nucleotides are TGTGCCTGGAGCCGGACGGGAGAGCAGTACTTC. Its protein is CAWSRTGEQYF.

The rearrangement uses TRBV12-3 or TRBV12-4 and TRBJ2-6; 12 bases line up with TRBD2. The CDR3 is made up of 20 amino acids. The trim removed 2 bases at V and 3 bases at J, leaving 11 bases unmatched. The CDR3 DNA follows: TGTGCCAGCAGTTTATCGCCCGGACTAGCGGGAAGTGTTGGGGCCAACGTCCTGACTTTC. Protein sequence: CASSLSPGLAGSVGANVLTF.